Detailed here is one T cell receptor (beta chain). Profiling relied on immunoSEQ multiplex PCR, and the TCRdb table lists in-frame clones only, not all of them. The repertoire holds around 99,000 clones, with about nine tenths as singletons. The record originates from a study of T cell changes during pregnancy in multiple sclerosis. The clonotype comes from a female donor in good health, enrolled as a control in a pregnancy study. The sequencing used peripheral blood, collected in the third trimester of pregnancy.

The chain's CDR3 is CASRRTSGGQETQYF. Here the CDR3 DNA reads TGTGCCAGTAGGAGGACTAGCGGGGGCCAAGAGACCCAGTACTTC. The rearrangement joins TRBV19 to TRBJ2-5, with 13 bases identical to TRBD2. This CDR3 is 15 amino acids long. Trimming at V came to 6 bases and at J to 1 base, leaving 2 bases not matched to a gene. The germline gives CDR1 LNHDA, CDR2 SQIVND (reference sequence).